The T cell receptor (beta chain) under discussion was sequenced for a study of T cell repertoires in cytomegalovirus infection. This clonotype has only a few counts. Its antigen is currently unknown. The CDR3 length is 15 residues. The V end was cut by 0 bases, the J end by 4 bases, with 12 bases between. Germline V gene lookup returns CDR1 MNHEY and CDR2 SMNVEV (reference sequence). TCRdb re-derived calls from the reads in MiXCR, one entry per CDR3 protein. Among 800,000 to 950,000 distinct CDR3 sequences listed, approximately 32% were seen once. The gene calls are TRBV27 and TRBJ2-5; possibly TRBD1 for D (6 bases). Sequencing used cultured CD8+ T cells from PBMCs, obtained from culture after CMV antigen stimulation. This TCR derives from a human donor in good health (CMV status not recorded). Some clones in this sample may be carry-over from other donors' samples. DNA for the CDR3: TGTGCCAGCAGTTTATCTACAGGGAAACGAGAGACCCAGTACTTC. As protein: CASSLSTGKRETQYF.